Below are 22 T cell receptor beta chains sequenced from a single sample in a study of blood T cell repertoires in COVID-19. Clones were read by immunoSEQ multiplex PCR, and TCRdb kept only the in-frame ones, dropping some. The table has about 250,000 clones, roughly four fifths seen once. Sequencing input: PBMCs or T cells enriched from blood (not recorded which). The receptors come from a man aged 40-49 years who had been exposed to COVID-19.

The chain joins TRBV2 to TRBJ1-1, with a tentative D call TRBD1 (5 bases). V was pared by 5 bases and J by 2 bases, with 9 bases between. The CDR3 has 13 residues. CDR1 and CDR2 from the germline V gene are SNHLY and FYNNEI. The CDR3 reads CASSRQSNTEAFF. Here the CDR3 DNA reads TGTGCCAGCAGTCGACAGAGCAACACTGAAGCTTTCTTT.

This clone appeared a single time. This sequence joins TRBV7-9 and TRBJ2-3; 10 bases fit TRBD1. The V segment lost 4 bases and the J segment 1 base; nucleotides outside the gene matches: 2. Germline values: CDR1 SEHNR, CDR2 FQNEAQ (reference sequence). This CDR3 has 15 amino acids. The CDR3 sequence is CASSSGQGGTDTQYF. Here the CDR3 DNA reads TGTGCCAGCAGCTCCGGACAGGGGGGCACAGATACGCAGTATTTT.

The CDR3: CASSSRQGPSEKLFF. The CDR3 coding sequence is TGTGCCAGCTCATCCAGACAGGGTCCTTCAGAAAAACTGTTTTTT. The chain has TRBV18 and TRBJ1-4; TRBD1 aligns across 7 bases. The J segment lost 8 bases and the V segment lost 5 bases, leaving 11 bases of the junction unmatched. The germline V gene encodes CDR1 KGHSH and CDR2 LQKENI. The CDR3 sequence is 15 residues long.

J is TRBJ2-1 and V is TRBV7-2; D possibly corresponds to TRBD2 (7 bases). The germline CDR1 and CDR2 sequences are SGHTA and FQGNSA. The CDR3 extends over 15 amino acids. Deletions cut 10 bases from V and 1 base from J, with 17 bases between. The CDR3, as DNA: TGTGCCACCACCCGGGGGGCCGGGTCCTACAATGAGCAGTTCTTC. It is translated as CATTRGAGSYNEQFF.

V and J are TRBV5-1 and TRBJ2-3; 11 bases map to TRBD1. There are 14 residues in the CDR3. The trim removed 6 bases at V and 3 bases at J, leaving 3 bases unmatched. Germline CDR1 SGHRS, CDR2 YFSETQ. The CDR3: CASMDRGRTDTQYF. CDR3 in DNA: TGCGCCAGCATGGACAGGGGGCGGACAGATACGCAGTATTTT.

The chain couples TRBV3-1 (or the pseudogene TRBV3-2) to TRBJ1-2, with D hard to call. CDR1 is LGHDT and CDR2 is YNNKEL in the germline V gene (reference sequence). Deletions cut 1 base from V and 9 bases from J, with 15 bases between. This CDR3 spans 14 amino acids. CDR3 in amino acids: CASSQGVGRSSYTF. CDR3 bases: TGTGCCAGCAGCCAAGGTGTAGGGAGGTCGAGCTACACCTTC.

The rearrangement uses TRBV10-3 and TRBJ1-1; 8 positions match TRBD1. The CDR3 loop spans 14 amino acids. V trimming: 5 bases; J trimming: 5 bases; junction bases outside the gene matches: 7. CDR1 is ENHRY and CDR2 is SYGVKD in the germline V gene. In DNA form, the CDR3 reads TGTGCCATCAGTCCTGACAGGGGTAGAACTGAAGCTTTCTTT. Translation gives CAISPDRGRTEAFF.

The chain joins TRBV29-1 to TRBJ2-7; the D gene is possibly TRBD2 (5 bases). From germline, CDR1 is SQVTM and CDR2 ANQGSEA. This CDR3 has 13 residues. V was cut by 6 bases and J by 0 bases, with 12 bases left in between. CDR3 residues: CSVRTGSSYEQYF. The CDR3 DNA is TGCAGCGTGAGGACGGGGAGCTCCTACGAGCAGTACTTC.

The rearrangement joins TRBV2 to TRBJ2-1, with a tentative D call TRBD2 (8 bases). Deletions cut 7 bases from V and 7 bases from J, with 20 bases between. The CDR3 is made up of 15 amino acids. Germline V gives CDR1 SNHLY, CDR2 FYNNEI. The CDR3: CASNGRVGGWNEQFF. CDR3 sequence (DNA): TGTGCCAGCAACGGGAGGGTAGGGGGCTGGAATGAGCAGTTCTTC.

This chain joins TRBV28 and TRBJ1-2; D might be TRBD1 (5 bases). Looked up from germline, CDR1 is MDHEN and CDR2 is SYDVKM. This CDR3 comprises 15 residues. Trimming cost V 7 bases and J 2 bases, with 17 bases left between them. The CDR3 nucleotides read TGTGCCAGCACCCTTGGGGCAGGGCTCAACTATGGCTACACCTTC. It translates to CASTLGAGLNYGYTF.

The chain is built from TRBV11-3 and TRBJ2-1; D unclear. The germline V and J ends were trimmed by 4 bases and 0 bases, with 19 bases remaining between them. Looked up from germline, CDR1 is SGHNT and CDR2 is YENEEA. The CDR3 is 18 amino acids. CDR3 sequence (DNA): TGTGCCAGCAGCTCCCCCATCCCAATCATGAGCTCCTACAATGAGCAGTTCTTC. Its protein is CASSSPIPIMSSYNEQFF.

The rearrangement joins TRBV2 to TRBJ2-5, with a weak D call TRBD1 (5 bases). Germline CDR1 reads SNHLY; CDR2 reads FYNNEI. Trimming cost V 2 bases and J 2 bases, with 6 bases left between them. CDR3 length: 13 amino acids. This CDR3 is CASSEQGQETQYF. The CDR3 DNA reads TGTGCCAGCAGTGAACAGGGTCAAGAGACCCAGTACTTC.

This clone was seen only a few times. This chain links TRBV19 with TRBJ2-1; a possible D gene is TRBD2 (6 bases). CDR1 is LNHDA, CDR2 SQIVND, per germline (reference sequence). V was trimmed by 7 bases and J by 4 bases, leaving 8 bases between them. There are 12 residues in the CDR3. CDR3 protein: CASMGLYNEQFF. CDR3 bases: TGTGCCAGTATGGGACTGTACAATGAGCAGTTCTTC. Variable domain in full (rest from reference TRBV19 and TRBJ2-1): DGGITQSPKYLFRKEGQNVTLSCEQNLNHDAMYWYRQDPGQGLRLIYYSQIVNDFQKGDIAEGYSVSREKKESFPLTVTSAQKNPTAFYLCASMGLYNEQFFGPGTRLTVL.

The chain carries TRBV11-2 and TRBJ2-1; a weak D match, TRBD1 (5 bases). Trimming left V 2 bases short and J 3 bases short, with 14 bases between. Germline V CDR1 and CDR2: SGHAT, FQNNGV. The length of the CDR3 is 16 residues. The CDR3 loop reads CASSLRGLTRYNEQFF. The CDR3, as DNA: TGTGCCAGCAGCTTAAGGGGTCTGACCCGCTACAATGAGCAGTTCTTC.

The CDR3 loop reads CASSPTTAGSGAFF. For the CDR3, the DNA is TGTGCCAGCAGCCCAACGACAGCCGGAAGTGGAGCTTTCTTT. The chain couples TRBV5-8 to TRBJ1-1, with TRBD1 as a possible D gene (5 bases). The CDR3 is made up of 14 amino acids. V was cut by 4 bases and J by 10 bases, with 20 bases left in between. Looked up from germline, CDR1 is SGHTS and CDR2 is YDEGEE.

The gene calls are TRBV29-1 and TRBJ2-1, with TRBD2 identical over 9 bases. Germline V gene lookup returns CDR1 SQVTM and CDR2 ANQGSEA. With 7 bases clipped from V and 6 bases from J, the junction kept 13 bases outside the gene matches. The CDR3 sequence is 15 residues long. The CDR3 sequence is CSATPLLAGINEQFF. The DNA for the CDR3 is TGCAGCGCCACTCCCCTACTAGCGGGCATCAATGAGCAGTTCTTC.

The CDR3 bases are TGCGCCAGCTCTGGCGGGAGTGATACGCAGTATTTT. Translated: CASSGGSDTQYF. This chain joins TRBV10-2 and TRBJ2-3; 7 nucleotides align to TRBD2. Germline V CDR1 and CDR2: WSHSY, SAAADI. The CDR3 runs 12 residues. V gave up 8 bases and J gave up 6 bases; unmatched junction bases: 5.

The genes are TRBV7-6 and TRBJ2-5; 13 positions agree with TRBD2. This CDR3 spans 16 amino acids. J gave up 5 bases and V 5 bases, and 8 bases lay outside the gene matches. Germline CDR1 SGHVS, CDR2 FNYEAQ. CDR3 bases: TGTGCCAGCAGCGCCACTAGCGGGAGGGTGTTTGAGACCCAGTACTTC. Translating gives CASSATSGRVFETQYF.

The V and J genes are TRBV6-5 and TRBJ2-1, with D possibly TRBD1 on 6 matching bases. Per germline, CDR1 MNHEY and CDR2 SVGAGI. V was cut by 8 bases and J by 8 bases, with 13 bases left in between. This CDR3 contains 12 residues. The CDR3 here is CASSQGWHEQFF. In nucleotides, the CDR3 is TGTGCCAGCTCACAGGGTTGGCATGAGCAGTTCTTC.

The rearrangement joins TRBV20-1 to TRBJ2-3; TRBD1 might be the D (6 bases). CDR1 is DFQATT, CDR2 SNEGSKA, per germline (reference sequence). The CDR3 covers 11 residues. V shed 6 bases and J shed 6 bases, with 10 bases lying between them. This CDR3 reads CSAARGDTQYF. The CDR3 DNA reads TGCAGTGCCGCGAGGGGGGATACGCAGTATTTT.

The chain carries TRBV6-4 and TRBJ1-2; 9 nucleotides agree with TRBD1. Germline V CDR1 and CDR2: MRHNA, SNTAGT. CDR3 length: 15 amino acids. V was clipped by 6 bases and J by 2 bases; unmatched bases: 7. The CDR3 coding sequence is TGTGCCAGCAGAACAGGGGGCGCCGGAAACTATGGCTACACCTTC. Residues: CASRTGGAGNYGYTF.

DNA of the CDR3: TGTGCCAGCAGTTACCAGGGATCGAACACTGAAGCTTTCTTT. Translated: CASSYQGSNTEAFF. This chain connects TRBV6-5 to TRBJ1-1; tentatively, D is TRBD1 (5 bases). Germline V CDR1 and CDR2: MNHEY, SVGAGI. CDR3 length: 14 amino acids. V dropped 2 bases and J dropped 1 base, with 8 bases sitting between them.